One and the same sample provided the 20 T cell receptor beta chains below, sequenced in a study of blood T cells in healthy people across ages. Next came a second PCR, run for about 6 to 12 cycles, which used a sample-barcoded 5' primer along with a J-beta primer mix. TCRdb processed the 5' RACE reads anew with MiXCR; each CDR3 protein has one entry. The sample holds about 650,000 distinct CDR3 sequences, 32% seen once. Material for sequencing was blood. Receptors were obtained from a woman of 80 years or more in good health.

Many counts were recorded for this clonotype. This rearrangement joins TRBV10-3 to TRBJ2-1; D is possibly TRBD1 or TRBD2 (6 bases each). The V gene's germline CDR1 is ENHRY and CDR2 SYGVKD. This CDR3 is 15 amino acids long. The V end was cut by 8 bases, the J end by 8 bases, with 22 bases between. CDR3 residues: CAIGSVRGRLDEQFF. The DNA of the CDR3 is TGTGCCATCGGGTCAGTACGGGGGCGACTCGATGAGCAGTTCTTC.

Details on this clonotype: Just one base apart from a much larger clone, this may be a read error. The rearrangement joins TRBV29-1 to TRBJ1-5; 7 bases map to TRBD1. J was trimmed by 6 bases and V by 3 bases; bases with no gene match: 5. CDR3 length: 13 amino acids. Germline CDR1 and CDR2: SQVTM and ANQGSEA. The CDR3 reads CSVDTGESQPQHF. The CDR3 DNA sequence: TGCAGCGTTGATACAGGGGAGAGTCAGCCCCAGCATTTT.

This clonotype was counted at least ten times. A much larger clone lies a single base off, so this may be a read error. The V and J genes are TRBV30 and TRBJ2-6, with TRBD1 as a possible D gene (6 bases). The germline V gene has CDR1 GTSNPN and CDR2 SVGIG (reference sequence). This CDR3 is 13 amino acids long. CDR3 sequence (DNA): TGTGCCTGCCAGGGGTATGGGGCCAACGTCCGGACTTTC. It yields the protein CACQGYGANVRTF. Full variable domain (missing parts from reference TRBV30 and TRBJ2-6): SQTIHQWPATLVQPVGSPLSLECTVEGTSNPNLYWYRQAAGRGLQLLFYSVGIGQISSEVPQNLSASRPQDRQFILSSKKLLLSDSGFYLCACQGYGANVRTFGAGSRLTVL.

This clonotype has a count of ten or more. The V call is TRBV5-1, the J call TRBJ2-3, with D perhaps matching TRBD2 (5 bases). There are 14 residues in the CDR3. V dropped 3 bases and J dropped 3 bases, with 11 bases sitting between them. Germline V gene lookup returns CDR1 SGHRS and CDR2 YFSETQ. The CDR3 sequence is CASSWSGTTDTQYF. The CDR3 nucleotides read TGCGCCAGCAGCTGGAGCGGTACAACAGATACGCAGTATTTT. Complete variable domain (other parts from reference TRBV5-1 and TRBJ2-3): KAGVTQTPRYLIKTRGQQVTLSCSPISGHRSVSWYQQTPGQGLQFLFEYFSETQRNKGNFPGRFSGRQFSNSRSEMNVSTLELGDSALYLCASSWSGTTDTQYFGPGTRLTVL.

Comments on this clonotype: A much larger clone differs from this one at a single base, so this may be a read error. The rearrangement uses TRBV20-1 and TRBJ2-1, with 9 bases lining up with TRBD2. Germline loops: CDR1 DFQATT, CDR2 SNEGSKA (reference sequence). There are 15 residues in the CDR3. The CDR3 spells CGAEGLAGIYNEQFF. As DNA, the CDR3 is TGCGGTGCAGAAGGGCTAGCGGGGATCTACAATGAGCAGTTCTTC.

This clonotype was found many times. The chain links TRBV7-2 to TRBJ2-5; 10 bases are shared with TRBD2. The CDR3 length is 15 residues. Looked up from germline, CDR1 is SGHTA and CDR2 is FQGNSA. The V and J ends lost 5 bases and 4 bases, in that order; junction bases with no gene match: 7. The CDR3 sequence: CASSPGLAEGETQYF. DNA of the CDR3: TGTGCCAGCAGCCCAGGACTAGCGGAAGGAGAGACCCAGTACTTC.

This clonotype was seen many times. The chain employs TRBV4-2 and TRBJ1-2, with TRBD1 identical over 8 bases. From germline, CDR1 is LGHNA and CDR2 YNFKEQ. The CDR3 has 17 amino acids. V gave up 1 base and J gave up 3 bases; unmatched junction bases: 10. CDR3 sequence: CASSQARAAGQDYGYTF. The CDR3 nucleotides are TGTGCCAGCAGCCAAGCCCGGGCGGCGGGACAGGACTATGGCTACACCTTC.

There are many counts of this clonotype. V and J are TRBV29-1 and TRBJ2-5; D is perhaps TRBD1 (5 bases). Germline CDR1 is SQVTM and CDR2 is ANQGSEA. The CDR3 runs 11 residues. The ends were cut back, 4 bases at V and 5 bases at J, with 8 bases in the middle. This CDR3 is CSVGQMETQYF. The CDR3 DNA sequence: TGCAGCGTTGGACAGATGGAGACCCAGTACTTC.

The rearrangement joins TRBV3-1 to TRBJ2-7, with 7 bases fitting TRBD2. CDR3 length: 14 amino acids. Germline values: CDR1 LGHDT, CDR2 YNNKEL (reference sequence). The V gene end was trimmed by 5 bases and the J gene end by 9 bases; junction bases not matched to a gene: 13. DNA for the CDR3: TGTGCCAGCAGCAGTGGACTGGTCACTAGCGTGCAGTACTTC. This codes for CASSSGLVTSVQYF.

CDR3 sequence: CASERGGIGELFF. CDR3 nucleotides: TGTGCCAGCGAGCGGGGGGGCATCGGGGAGCTGTTTTTT. V usage is TRBV6-2 or TRBV6-3 and J usage is TRBJ2-2, with 10 bases that match TRBD2. The CDR3 consists of 13 residues. With 8 bases clipped from V and 7 bases from J, the junction kept 4 bases outside the gene matches. CDR1 and CDR2 from the germline V gene are MNHEY and SVGEGT.

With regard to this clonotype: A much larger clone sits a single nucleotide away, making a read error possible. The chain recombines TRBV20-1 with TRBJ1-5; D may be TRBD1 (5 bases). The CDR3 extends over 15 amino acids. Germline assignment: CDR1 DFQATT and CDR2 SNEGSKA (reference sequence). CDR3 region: CSAGSSVGASRPRHF. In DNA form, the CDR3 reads TGCAGTGCTGGTTCTTCGGTCGGGGCGTCCCGACCCCGGCATTTT.

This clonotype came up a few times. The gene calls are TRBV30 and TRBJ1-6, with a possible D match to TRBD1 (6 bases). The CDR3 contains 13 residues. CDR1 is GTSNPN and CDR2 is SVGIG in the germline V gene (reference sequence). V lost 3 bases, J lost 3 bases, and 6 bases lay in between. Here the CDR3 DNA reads TGTGCCTGGAGGGACAGCTATAATTCACCCCTCCACTTT. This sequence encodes CAWRDSYNSPLHF.

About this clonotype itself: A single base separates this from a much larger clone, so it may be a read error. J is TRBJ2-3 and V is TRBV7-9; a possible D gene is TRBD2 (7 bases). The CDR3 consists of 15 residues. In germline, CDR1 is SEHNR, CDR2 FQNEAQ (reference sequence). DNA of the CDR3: TGTGCCAGCAGCTATGTGAGGGGGGGCGGAGATGCGCAGTATTTT. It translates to CASSYVRGGGDAQYF.

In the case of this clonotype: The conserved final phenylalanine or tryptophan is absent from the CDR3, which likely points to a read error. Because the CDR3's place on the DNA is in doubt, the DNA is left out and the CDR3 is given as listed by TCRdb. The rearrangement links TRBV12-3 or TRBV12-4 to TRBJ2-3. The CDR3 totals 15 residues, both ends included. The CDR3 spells CASSSRGLGPDTQYS.

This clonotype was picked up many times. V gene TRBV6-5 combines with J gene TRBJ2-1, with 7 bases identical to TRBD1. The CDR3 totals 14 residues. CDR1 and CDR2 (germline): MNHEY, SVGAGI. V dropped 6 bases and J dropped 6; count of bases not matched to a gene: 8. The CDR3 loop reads CASRRQGMGNEQFF. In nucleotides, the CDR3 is TGTGCCAGCAGAAGACAGGGAATGGGCAATGAGCAGTTCTTC.

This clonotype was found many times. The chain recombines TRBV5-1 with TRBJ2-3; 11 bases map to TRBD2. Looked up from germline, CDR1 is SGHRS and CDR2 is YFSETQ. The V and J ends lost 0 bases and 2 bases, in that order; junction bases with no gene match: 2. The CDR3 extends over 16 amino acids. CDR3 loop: CASSLGLAGITDTQYF. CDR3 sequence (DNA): TGCGCCAGCAGCTTGGGACTAGCGGGGATCACAGATACGCAGTATTTT. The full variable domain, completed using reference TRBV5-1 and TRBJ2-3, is KAGVTQTPRYLIKTRGQQVTLSCSPISGHRSVSWYQQTPGQGLQFLFEYFSETQRNKGNFPGRFSGRQFSNSRSEMNVSTLELGDSALYLCASSLGLAGITDTQYFGPGTRLTVL.

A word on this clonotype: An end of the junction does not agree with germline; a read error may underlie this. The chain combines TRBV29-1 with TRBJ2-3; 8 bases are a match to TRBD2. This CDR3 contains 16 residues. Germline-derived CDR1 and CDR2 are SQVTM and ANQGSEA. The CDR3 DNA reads TGCAGTGTTGAACGGGGACTAGTCAGAGTCTCAGATACGCAGTATTTT. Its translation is CSVERGLVRVSDTQYF.

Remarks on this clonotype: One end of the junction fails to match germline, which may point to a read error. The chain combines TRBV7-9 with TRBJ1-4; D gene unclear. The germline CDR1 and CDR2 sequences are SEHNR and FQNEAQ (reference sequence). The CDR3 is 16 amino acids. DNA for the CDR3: TGTGCCAGCAGCATTAGGGTTGTCGGGAGGGATGAAAAACGGTTTTTT. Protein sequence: CASSIRVVGRDEKRFF.

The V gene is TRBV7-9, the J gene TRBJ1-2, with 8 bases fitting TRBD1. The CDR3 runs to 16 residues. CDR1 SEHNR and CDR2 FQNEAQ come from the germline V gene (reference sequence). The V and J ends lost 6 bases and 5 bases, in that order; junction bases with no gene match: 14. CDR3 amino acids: CASSQQAGTGLYGYTF. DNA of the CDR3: TGTGCCAGCAGTCAACAAGCCGGGACAGGCCTTTATGGCTACACCTTC.

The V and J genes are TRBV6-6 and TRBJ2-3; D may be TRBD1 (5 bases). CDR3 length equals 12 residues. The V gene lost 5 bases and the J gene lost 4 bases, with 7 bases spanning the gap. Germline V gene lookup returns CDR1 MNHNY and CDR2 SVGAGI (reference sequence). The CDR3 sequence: CASSQQADTQYF. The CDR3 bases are TGTGCCAGCAGTCAACAGGCAGATACGCAGTATTTT.